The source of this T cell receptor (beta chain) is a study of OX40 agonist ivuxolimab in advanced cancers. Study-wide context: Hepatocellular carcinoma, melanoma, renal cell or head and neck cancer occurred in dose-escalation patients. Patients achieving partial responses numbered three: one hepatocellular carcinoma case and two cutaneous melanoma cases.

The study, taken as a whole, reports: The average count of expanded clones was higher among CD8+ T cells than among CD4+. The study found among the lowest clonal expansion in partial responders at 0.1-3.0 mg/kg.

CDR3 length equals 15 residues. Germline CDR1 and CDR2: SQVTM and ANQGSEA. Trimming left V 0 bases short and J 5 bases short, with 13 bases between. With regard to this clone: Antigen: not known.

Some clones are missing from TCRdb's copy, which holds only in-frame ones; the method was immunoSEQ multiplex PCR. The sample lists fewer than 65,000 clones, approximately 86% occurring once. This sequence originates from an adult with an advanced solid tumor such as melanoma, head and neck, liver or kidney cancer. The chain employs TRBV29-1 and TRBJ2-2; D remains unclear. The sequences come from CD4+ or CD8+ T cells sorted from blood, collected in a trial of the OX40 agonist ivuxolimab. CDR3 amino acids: CSVEDRRQFTGELFF. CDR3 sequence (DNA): TGCAGCGTTGAAGATAGAAGGCAGTTTACCGGGGAGCTGTTTTTT.